The 27 T cell receptor beta chains presented below share a single source sample, sequenced in a study of CD4 T cell repertoires in COVID-19. Libraries were prepared by immunoSEQ multiplex PCR; TCRdb keeps only in-frame clonotypes and omits some of them. This sample has 1,500 or so clones; around 15% occur once, and the top ten carry roughly 8.8%. Recombinant SARS-CoV-2 spike or nucleoprotein, presented by autologous monocytes, stimulated the CFSE-labeled cells. For these TCRs, the target antigens are not known. The source material was central memory CD4+ T cells, cultured in vitro, sampled after recovery from COVID-19. These receptors came from a human donor who had COVID-19.

By sample share, this clone is medium-sized. This chain uses TRBV5-4 with TRBJ1-1; D remains ambiguous. V was trimmed by 0 bases and J by 5 bases, leaving 14 bases between them. CDR1 SGHNT and CDR2 YYREEE come from the germline V gene (reference sequence). The CDR3 runs to 15 residues. This CDR3 is CASSLAAVPGTEAFF. Written as DNA, the CDR3 is TGTGCCAGCAGCTTGGCCGCGGTACCAGGAACTGAAGCTTTCTTT.

In this sample, this clone turned up a few times. The rearrangement joins TRBV19 to TRBJ2-3; tentative D call: TRBD2 (7 bases). V lost 3 bases, J lost 1 base, and 23 bases lay in between. This CDR3 contains 19 residues. Germline loops: CDR1 LNHDA, CDR2 SQIVND (reference sequence). The CDR3 reads CASSISVRGEGPRTDTQYF. CDR3 DNA: TGTGCCAGTAGTATTTCAGTAAGGGGGGAGGGCCCCCGCACAGATACGCAGTATTTT.

The chain employs TRBV5-1 and TRBJ2-5; 9 bases line up with TRBD2. The CDR3 length is 15 residues. Germline V gives CDR1 SGHRS, CDR2 YFSETQ. The junction had 3 bases not matched to a gene; V was cut back by 0 bases and J by 3 bases. The CDR3: CASSLVASGEETQYF. The CDR3 DNA is TGCGCCAGCAGCTTGGTCGCTAGCGGGGAAGAGACCCAGTACTTC.

This clone rates as large (0.1 to 1%). This chain joins TRBV10-3 and TRBJ1-2; the D is unclear. V lost 4 bases and J lost 4, with 19 bases in between. The CDR3 is 16 amino acids. Germline V gives CDR1 ENHRY, CDR2 SYGVKD. The CDR3 sequence is CAISGLDMKVGYGYTF. In nucleotides, the CDR3 is TGTGCCATCAGTGGACTAGACATGAAAGTCGGCTATGGCTACACCTTC.

In its sample, this clone ranks as medium-sized. The chain couples TRBV18 to TRBJ1-5; D gene uncertain. Deletions cut 6 bases from V and 4 bases from J, with 10 bases between. The length of the CDR3 is 13 residues. Germline assignment: CDR1 KGHSH and CDR2 LQKENI. CDR3 residues: CASSRDENQPQHF. The CDR3 DNA sequence: TGTGCCAGCTCTCGGGATGAGAATCAGCCCCAGCATTTT.

Relative to its sample, this clone is medium-sized. The chain is built from TRBV29-1 and TRBJ2-2; 9 bases align to TRBD1. The germline V gene has CDR1 SQVTM and CDR2 ANQGSEA. V lost 6 bases, J lost 1 base, and 6 bases stayed unmatched. This CDR3 has 15 residues. The CDR3 DNA reads TGCAGCGTCCGAAAGGGACAGGGGAACACCGGGGAGCTGTTTTTT. This gives the protein CSVRKGQGNTGELFF.

By share, this clone ranks as large. The CDR3 region has the DNA TGTGCCAGCAGCCGATCCGCCAGGGCCACGGGCAATTCACCCCTCCACTTT. It encodes CASSRSARATGNSPLHF. This chain links TRBV5-6 with TRBJ1-6; maybe TRBD1 (5 bases). This CDR3 is 17 amino acids long. The germline CDR1 and CDR2 sequences are SGHDT and YYEEEE. Trimming removed 4 bases at V and 7 bases at J, with 21 bases between.

The chain uses TRBV6-6 and TRBJ1-5; 9 bases agree with TRBD1. The junction had 0 bases not matched to a gene; V was cut back by 0 bases and J by 6 bases. The CDR3 spans 14 residues. Germline CDR1 MNHNY, CDR2 SVGAGI (reference sequence). This CDR3 is CASSYSDRGQPQHF. In nucleotides, the CDR3 is TGTGCCAGCAGTTACTCGGACAGGGGTCAGCCCCAGCATTTT.

By proportion, this clone is medium-sized. J is TRBJ2-3 and V is TRBV10-3; 12 positions match TRBD2. V lost 10 bases, J lost 3 bases, and 2 bases stayed unmatched. The CDR3 totals 13 residues. CDR1 is ENHRY and CDR2 is SYGVKD in the germline V gene. The DNA of the CDR3 is TGTGCCACTAGCGGGGGGGAAACAGATACGCAGTATTTT. Protein sequence: CATSGGETDTQYF.

This rearrangement joins TRBV18 to TRBJ2-7, with D maybe TRBD2 (5 bases). Germline V gene data show CDR1 as KGHSH and CDR2 as LQKENI. V was cut by 2 bases and J by 2 bases, with 13 bases left in between. The CDR3 is 15 amino acids. The CDR3 sequence: CASSPSADGAYEQYV. The CDR3 nucleotides are TGTGCCAGCTCACCATCGGCAGACGGGGCCTACGAGCAGTACGTC.

Judged by abundance, this clone is medium-sized (0.01 to 0.1%). The rearrangement links TRBV11-2 to TRBJ1-3; TRBD1 is a possible D gene (6 bases). V was shortened by 6 bases and J by 0 bases, with 15 bases between the two germline ends. The germline V gene has CDR1 SGHAT and CDR2 FQNNGV. CDR3 length: 16 residues. The CDR3 bases are TGTGCCAGCAGAGAACAGGGTGCCCTCTCTGGAAACACCATATATTTT. Its translation: CASREQGALSGNTIYF.

Relative to its sample, this clone is medium-sized. This chain connects TRBV13 to TRBJ2-2; TRBD1 is a possible D gene (5 bases). Trimming took 5 bases from V and 4 from J, leaving 17 bases between them. The CDR3 covers 16 residues. Germline lookup yields CDR1 PRHDT and CDR2 FYEKMQ (reference sequence). CDR3 DNA sequence: TGTGCCAGCAGCCCAAACCAGGGATTGGCCACCGGGGAGCTGTTTTTT. Translating gives CASSPNQGLATGELFF.

By share, this clone counts as medium-sized. V and J are TRBV7-9 and TRBJ2-3; 9 bases are a match to TRBD1. The junction had 5 bases not matched to a gene; V was cut back by 10 bases and J by 0 bases. CDR3 length equals 14 residues. The germline V gene encodes CDR1 SEHNR and CDR2 FQNEAQ (reference sequence). Written as DNA, the CDR3 is TGTGCCACCACCGGACAGGGGAGCACAGATACGCAGTATTTT. It specifies CATTGQGSTDTQYF.

The chain has TRBV6-6 and TRBJ1-5; D ambiguous. The CDR3 is made up of 14 amino acids. V lost 3 bases to trimming and J lost 11 bases, with 17 bases between them. Germline V gives CDR1 MNHNY, CDR2 SVGAGI (reference sequence). The CDR3 DNA is TGTGCCAGCAGTTATCCGGAACAATCAGTGGCCCAGCATTTT. It translates to CASSYPEQSVAQHF.

Sample share makes this clone medium-sized. The chain couples TRBV7-2 to TRBJ2-7, with a possible D match to TRBD1 (7 bases). Germline values: CDR1 SGHTA, CDR2 FQGNSA. The CDR3 is made up of 15 amino acids. V lost 0 bases and J 4 bases, leaving 13 bases between the germline ends. CDR3 nucleotides: TGTGCCAGCAGCTTAGCTGGAGGGGGCGGGTACGAGCAGTACTTC. Amino acid sequence: CASSLAGGGGYEQYF.

In its sample, this clone is medium-sized. V and J are TRBV9 and TRBJ2-2; weak D call: TRBD2 (6 bases). The CDR3 sequence is 16 residues long. In germline, CDR1 is SGDLS, CDR2 YYNGEE. Trimming left V 3 bases short and J 5 bases short, with 17 bases between. The CDR3 DNA reads TGTGCCAGCAGCGAGAGGAGGGCCTGGGTGACCGGGGAGCTGTTTTTT. Amino acids: CASSERRAWVTGELFF.

This clone occurred a few times. This chain uses TRBV7-2 with TRBJ1-4; the match to TRBD1 covers 9 bases. Trimming removed 5 bases from V and 5 bases from J; junction bases left unmatched: 9. This CDR3 is 16 amino acids long. CDR1 is SGHTA and CDR2 is FQGNSA in the germline V gene. The CDR3 nucleotides read TGTGCCAGCAGCAGAACAGGGGGCGGAATCAATGAAAAACTGTTTTTT. Protein product: CASSRTGGGINEKLFF.

By sample share, this clone is medium-sized. The V and J genes are TRBV29-1 and TRBJ1-1; no clear D gene. CDR3 length equals 14 residues. Germline values: CDR1 SQVTM, CDR2 ANQGSEA. V was shortened by 3 bases and J by 0 bases, with 11 bases between the two germline ends. The chain's CDR3 is CSVDFLHLNTEAFF. The CDR3 DNA is TGCAGCGTTGACTTCCTTCATTTGAACACTGAAGCTTTCTTT. Based on the CDR3 plus reference TRBV29-1 and TRBJ1-1, the full variable domain is SAVISQKPSRDICQRGTSLTIQCQVDSQVTMMFWYRQQPGQSLTLIATANQGSEATYESGFVIDKFPISRPNLTFSTLTVSNMSPEDSSIYLCSVDFLHLNTEAFFGQGTRLTVV.

This clone is medium-sized (0.01 to 0.1%) in the sample. This chain connects TRBV6-6 to TRBJ1-1, with D unclear. The ends were cut back, 2 bases at V and 0 bases at J, with 7 bases in the middle. The CDR3 runs 14 residues. CDR1 and CDR2 (germline): MNHNY, SVGAGI (reference sequence). The CDR3: CASSYAEVNTEAFF. In nucleotides, the CDR3 is TGTGCCAGCAGTTACGCCGAGGTGAACACTGAAGCTTTCTTT.

The rearrangement links TRBV21-1 to TRBJ1-3; the table calls TRBD1, which could not be checked here. TRBV21-1 corresponds to a pseudogene. The CDR3 covers 16 residues. The DNA of the CDR3 is TGTGCCAGCAGCACCCGGAGTACAGGGCCTGGAAACACCATATATTTT. It yields the protein CASSTRSTGPGNTIYF.

In this sample, this clone is medium-sized. The sample carries other DNA sequences with the same CDR3. V is TRBV7-9 and J is TRBJ2-3, with no clear D. This CDR3 has 14 residues. Germline loops: CDR1 SEHNR, CDR2 FQNEAQ (reference sequence). Deletions cut 5 bases from V and 0 bases from J, with 9 bases between. CDR3: CASSLERSTDTQYF. CDR3 DNA: TGTGCCAGCAGCCTCGAGAGGAGCACAGATACGCAGTATTTT.

The rearrangement joins TRBV15 to TRBJ1-3, with D unresolved. This CDR3 contains 14 residues. CDR1 and CDR2 (germline): LNHNV, YYDKDF (reference sequence). V dropped 3 bases and J dropped 0 bases, with 6 bases sitting between them. CDR3 nucleotides: TGTGCCACCAGCAGGGCGAGCTCTGGAAACACCATATATTTT. It translates to CATSRASSGNTIYF.

In its sample, this clone ranks as medium-sized. This rearrangement joins TRBV7-2 to TRBJ1-3; perhaps TRBD1 as D (6 bases). From germline, CDR1 is SGHTA and CDR2 FQGNSA. CDR3 length: 17 residues. V shed 0 bases and J shed 1 base, with 13 bases lying between them. The CDR3 region is CASSLAGRGRSGNTIYF. The DNA of the CDR3 is TGTGCCAGCAGCTTAGCGGGCAGGGGAAGGTCTGGAAACACCATATATTTT.

Judged by abundance, this clone is medium-sized. The chain links TRBV29-1 to TRBJ2-1; D is unresolved. The CDR3 length is 12 residues. Trimming removed 3 bases from V and 9 bases from J, with 12 bases in between. Per the germline V gene, CDR1 is SQVTM and CDR2 is ANQGSEA. The CDR3, as DNA: TGCAGCGTTGACGAAGCCGGTTTTGAGCAGTTCTTC. This codes for CSVDEAGFEQFF.

The V and J genes are TRBV12-3 or TRBV12-4 and TRBJ1-5; D remains unclear. The length of the CDR3 is 11 residues. Deletions cut 5 bases from V and 7 bases from J, with 6 bases between. In nucleotides, the CDR3 is TGTGCCAGCAGTCTAGGACAGCCCCAGCATTTT. It codes for CASSLGQPQHF.

This clone occurred a few times. The same CDR3 arises from other DNA sequences in this sample as well. The rearrangement uses TRBV6-6 and TRBJ1-5; D is possibly TRBD1 (6 bases). The V and J ends lost 2 bases and 7 bases respectively, with 12 bases between them. CDR1 MNHNY and CDR2 SVGAGI come from the germline V gene (reference sequence). The CDR3 sequence is 14 residues long. The CDR3 spells CASSYPEGGQPQHF. DNA for the CDR3: TGTGCCAGCAGTTACCCGGAAGGGGGACAGCCCCAGCATTTT.

V gene TRBV5-4 combines with J gene TRBJ2-5; 11 nucleotides line up with TRBD1. Germline V gene lookup returns CDR1 SGHNT and CDR2 YYREEE (reference sequence). This CDR3 comprises 13 residues. The V and J ends lost 4 bases and 9 bases, in that order; junction bases with no gene match: 5. For the CDR3, the DNA is TGTGCCAGCAGCGTGGGACAGGGGGAGGCCCAGTACTTC. Protein sequence: CASSVGQGEAQYF.